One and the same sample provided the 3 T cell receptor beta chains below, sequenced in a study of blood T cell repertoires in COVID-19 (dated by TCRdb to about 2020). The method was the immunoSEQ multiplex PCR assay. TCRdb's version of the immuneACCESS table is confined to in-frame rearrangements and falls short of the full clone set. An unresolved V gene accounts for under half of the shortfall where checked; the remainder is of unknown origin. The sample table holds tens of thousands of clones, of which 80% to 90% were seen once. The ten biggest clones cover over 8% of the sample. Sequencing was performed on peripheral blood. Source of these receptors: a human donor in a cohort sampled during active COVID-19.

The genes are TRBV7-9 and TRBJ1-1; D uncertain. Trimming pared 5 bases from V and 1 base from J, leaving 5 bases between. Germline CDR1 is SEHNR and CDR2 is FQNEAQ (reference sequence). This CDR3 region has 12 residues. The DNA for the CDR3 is TGTGCCAGCAGCCCTTCGAACACTGAAGCTTTCTTT. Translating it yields CASSPSNTEAFF. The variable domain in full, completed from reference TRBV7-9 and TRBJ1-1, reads DTGVSQNPRHKITKRGQNVTFRCDPISEHNRLYWYRQTLGQGPEFLTYFQNEAQLEKSRLLSDRFSAERPKGSFSTLEIQRTEQGDSAMYLCASSPSNTEAFFGQGTRLTVV.

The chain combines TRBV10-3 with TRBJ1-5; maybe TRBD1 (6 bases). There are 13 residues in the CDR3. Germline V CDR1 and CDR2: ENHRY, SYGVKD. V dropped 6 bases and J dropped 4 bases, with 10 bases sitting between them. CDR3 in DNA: TGTGCCATCAGCGGACAGCCTAATCAGCCCCAGCATTTT. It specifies CAISGQPNQPQHF.

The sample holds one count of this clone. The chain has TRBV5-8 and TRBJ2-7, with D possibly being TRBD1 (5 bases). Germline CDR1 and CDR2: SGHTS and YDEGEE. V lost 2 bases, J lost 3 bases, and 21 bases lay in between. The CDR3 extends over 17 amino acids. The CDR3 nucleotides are TGTGCCAGCAGCTTAAGGGCACGTGGGGCCCAGGGCTACGAGCAGTACTTC. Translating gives CASSLRARGAQGYEQYF.